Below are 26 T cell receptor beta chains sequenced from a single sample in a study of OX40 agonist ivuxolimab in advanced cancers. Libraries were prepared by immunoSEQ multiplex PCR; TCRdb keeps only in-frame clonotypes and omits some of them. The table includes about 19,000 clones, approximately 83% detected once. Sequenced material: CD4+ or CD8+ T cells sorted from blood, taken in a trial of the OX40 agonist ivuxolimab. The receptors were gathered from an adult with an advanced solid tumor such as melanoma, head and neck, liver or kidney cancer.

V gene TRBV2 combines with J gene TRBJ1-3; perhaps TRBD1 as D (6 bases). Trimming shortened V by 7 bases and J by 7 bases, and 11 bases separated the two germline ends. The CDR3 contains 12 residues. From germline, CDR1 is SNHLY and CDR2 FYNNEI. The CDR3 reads CASTQGGNTIYF. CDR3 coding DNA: TGTGCCAGCACCCAAGGGGGTAACACCATATATTTT.

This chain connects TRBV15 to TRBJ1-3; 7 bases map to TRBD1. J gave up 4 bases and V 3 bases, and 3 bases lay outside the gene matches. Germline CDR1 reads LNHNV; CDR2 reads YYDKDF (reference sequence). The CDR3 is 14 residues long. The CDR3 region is CATSSRQGGNTIYF. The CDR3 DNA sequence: TGTGCCACCAGCAGCCGACAGGGAGGAAACACCATATATTTT.

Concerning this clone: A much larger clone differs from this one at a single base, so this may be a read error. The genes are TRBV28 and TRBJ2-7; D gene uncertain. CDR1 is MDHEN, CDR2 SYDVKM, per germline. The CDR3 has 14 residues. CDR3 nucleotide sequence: TGTGCCAGCAGTCAAATTGCCTCCGGCTACGGGCAGTACTTC. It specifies CASSQIASGYGQYF.

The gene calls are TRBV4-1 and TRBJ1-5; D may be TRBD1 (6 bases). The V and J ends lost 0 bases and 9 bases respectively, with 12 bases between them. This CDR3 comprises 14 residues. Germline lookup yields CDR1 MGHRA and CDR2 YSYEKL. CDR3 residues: CASSQDSEGGPQHF. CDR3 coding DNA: TGCGCCAGCAGCCAAGACTCGGAGGGGGGGCCCCAGCATTTT.

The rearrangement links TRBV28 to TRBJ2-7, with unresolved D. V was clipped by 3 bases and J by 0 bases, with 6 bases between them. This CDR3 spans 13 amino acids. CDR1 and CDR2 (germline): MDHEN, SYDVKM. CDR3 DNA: TGTGCCAGCAGTTTGTACAGCTCCTACGAGCAGTACTTC. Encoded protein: CASSLYSSYEQYF.

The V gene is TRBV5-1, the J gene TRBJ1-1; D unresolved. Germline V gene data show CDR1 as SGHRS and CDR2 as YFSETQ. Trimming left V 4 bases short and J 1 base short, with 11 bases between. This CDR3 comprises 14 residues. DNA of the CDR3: TGCGCCAGCAGCCCGCGGGCCCAGAACACTGAAGCTTTCTTT. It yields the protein CASSPRAQNTEAFF.

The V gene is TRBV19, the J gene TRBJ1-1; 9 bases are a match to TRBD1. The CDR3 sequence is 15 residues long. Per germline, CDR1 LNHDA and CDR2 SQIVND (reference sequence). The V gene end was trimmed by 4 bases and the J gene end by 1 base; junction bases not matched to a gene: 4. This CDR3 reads CASSSRGQGNTEAFF. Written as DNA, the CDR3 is TGTGCCAGTAGTAGCAGGGGACAGGGGAACACTGAAGCTTTCTTT.

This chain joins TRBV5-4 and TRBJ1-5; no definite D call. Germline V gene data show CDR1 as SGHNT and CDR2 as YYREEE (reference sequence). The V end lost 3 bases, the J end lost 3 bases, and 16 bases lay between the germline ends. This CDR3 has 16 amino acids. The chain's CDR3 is CASSSHSRQVNQPQHF. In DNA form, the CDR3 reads TGTGCCAGCAGCTCCCACTCACGGCAGGTCAATCAGCCCCAGCATTTT.

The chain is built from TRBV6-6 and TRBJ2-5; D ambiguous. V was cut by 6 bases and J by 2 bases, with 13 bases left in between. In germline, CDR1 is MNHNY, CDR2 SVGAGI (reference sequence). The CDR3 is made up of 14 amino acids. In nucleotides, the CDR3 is TGTGCCAGCAGGGCCCGAGACTTGCAAGAGACCCAGTACTTC. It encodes CASRARDLQETQYF.

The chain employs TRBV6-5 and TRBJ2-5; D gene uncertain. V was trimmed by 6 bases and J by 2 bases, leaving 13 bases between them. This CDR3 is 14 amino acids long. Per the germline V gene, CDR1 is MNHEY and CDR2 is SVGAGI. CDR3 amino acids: CASRARDLQETQYF. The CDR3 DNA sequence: TGTGCCAGCAGGGCCCGAGACTTGCAAGAGACCCAGTACTTC.

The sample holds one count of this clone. The CDR3 nucleotides are TGTGCCAGCAGTTTAATCGGTGAGCAGTTCTTC. Translation gives CASSLIGEQFF. The chain joins TRBV27 to TRBJ2-1, with D unresolved. Trimming pared 2 bases from V and 9 bases from J, leaving 5 bases between. Germline assignment: CDR1 MNHEY and CDR2 SMNVEV (reference sequence). The CDR3 runs to 11 residues.

DNA for the CDR3: TGTGCCAGCAGTTACTCGGGAGGCACTGAAGCTTTCTTT. It encodes CASSYSGGTEAFF. The chain employs TRBV6-5 and TRBJ1-1; D is unresolved. Germline V lookup: CDR1 MNHEY, CDR2 SVGAGI. V was trimmed by 0 bases and J by 4 bases, leaving 6 bases between them. The CDR3 spans 13 residues.

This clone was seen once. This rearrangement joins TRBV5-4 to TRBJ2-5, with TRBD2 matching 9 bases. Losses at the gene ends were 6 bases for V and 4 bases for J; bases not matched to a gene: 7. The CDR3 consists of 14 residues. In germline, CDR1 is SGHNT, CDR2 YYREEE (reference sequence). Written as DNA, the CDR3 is TGTGCCAGCAACGAGGGACTAGCATTAGAGACCCAGTACTTC. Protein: CASNEGLALETQYF.

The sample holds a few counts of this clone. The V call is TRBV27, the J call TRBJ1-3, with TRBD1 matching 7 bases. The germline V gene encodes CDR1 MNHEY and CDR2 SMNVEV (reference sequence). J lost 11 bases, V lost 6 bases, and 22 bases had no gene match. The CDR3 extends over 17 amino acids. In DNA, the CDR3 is TGTGCCAGCAGCTTGACGCCGACAGGGCCCTCCCGGAACCCCATATATTTT. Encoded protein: CASSLTPTGPSRNPIYF.

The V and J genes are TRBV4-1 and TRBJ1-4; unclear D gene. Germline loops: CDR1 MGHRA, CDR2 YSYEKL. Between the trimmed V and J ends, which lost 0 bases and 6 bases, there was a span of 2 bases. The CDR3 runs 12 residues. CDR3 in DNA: TGCGCCAGCAGCCAAGAGGATGAAAAACTGTTTTTT. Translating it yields CASSQEDEKLFF.

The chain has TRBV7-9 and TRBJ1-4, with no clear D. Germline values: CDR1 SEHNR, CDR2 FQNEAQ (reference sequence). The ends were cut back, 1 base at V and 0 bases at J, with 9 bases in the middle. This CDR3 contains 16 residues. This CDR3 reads CASSLGGRATNEKLFF. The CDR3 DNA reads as TGTGCCAGCAGCTTAGGAGGACGGGCAACTAATGAAAAACTGTTTTTT.

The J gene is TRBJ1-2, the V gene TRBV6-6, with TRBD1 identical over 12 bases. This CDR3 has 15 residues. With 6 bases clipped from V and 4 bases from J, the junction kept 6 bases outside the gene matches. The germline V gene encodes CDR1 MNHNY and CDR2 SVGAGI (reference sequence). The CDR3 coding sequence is TGTGCCAGCAGGGGGGACAGGGGGCCGTCCTATGGCTACACCTTC. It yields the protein CASRGDRGPSYGYTF.

This CDR3 is CASSVTTDPYYGYTF. The CDR3 DNA reads TGTGCCAGCAGCGTTACTACCGACCCCTACTATGGCTACACCTTC. This chain joins TRBV9 and TRBJ1-2; D gene unclear. Germline V gene lookup returns CDR1 SGDLS and CDR2 YYNGEE. The CDR3 has 15 amino acids. Trimming removed 2 bases at V and 3 bases at J, with 14 bases between.

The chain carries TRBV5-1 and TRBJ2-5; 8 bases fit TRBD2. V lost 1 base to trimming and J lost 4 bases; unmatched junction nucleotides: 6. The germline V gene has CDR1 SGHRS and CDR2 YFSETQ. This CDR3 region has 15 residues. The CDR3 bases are TGCGCCAGCAGCTTGTTCGGGGGGGCCTCAGAGACCCAGTACTTC. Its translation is CASSLFGGASETQYF.

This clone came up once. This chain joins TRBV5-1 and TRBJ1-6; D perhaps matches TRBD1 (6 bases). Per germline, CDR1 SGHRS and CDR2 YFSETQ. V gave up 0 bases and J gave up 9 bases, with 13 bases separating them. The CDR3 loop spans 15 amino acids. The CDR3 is CASSLGAGVRSPLHF. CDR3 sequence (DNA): TGCGCCAGCAGCTTGGGTGCAGGGGTTCGTTCACCCCTCCACTTT.

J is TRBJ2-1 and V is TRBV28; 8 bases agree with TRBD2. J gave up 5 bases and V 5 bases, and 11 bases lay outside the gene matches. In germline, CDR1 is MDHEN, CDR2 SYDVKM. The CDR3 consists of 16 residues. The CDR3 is CASSASTGLGDNEQFF. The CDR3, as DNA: TGTGCCAGCAGTGCCTCTACGGGACTAGGGGACAATGAGCAGTTCTTC.

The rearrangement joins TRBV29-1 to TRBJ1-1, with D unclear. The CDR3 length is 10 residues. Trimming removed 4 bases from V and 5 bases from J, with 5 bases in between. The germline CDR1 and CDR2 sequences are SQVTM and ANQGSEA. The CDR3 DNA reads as TGCAGCGTTGCGACGACTGAAGCTTTCTTT. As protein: CSVATTEAFF. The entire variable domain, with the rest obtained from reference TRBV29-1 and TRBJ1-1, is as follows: SAVISQKPSRDICQRGTSLTIQCQVDSQVTMMFWYRQQPGQSLTLIATANQGSEATYESGFVIDKFPISRPNLTFSTLTVSNMSPEDSSIYLCSVATTEAFFGQGTRLTVV.

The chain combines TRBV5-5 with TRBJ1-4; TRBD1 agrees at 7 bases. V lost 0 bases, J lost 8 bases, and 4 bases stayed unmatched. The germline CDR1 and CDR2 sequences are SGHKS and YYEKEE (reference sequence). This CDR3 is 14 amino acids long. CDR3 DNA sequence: TGTGCCAGCAGCTTGGTCACAGGGGACGAAAAACTGTTTTTT. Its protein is CASSLVTGDEKLFF. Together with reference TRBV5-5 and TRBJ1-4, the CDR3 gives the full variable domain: DAGVTQSPTHLIKTRGQQVTLRCSPISGHKSVSWYQQVLGQGPQFIFQYYEKEERGRGNFPDRFSARQFPNYSSELNVNALLLGDSALYLCASSLVTGDEKLFFGSGTQLSVL.

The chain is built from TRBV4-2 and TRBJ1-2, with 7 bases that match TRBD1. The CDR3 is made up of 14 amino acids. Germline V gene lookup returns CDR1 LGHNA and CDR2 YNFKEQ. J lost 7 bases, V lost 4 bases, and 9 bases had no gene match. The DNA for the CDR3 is TGTGCCAGCAGCCTCTTGACAGGGAATGGTGGCTACACCTTC. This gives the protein CASSLLTGNGGYTF.

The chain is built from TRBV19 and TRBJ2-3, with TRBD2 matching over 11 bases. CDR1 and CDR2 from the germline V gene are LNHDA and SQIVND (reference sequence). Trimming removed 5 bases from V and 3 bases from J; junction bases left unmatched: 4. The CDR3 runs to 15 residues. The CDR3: CASSLTSGATDTQYF. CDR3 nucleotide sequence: TGTGCCAGTAGTCTGACTAGCGGGGCAACAGATACGCAGTATTTT.

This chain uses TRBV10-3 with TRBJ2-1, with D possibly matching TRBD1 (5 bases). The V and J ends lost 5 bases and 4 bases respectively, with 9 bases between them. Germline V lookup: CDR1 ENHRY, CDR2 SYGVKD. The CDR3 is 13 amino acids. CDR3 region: CAISSDRYNEQFF. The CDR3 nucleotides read TGTGCCATCAGTAGCGACAGATACAATGAGCAGTTCTTC.